This T cell receptor beta chain was sequenced for a study of PD-L1 blockade in urothelial cancer. Study-level information: When patients started atezolizumab in the mid-2010s, it was given at 1,200 mg intravenously every 3 weeks. Treatment start was followed by blood analysis at 3 weeks (second dose) and again at 6 weeks.

The germline gives CDR1 SGHRS, CDR2 YFSETQ. The CDR3 loop spans 15 amino acids. Trimming took off 4 bases at V and 5 bases at J, with 16 bases between the two ends. Time point indicated: pretreatment peripheral blood. Diagnoses among patients were locally advanced or metastatic urothelial carcinoma. Concerning this clone: What it binds is not known.

The study, taken as a whole, reports: A pretreatment blood TCR clonality that fell below the median predicted better progression-free and overall survival.

Clones were read by immunoSEQ multiplex PCR, and TCRdb kept only the in-frame ones, dropping some. The data contain some 63,000 clones, roughly 76% of them singletons. The receptor comes from a man in his 70s with urothelial cancer. The sequencing here drew on PBMCs, taken around atezolizumab (anti-PD-L1) treatment. The rearrangement links TRBV5-1 to TRBJ1-5, with no clear D. CDR3 sequence: CASSQAGQRDQPQHF. The CDR3 DNA is TGCGCCAGCAGCCAAGCCGGCCAGAGGGATCAGCCCCAGCATTTT.